The 12 T cell receptor beta chains in this list originate from one sample, sequenced in a study of OX40 agonist ivuxolimab in advanced cancers. Repertoires were generated with immunoSEQ multiplex PCR, while TCRdb's copy carries only in-frame clones and drops some. This table holds fewer than 65,000 clones, almost 90% found once. Sequenced here: CD4+ or CD8+ T cells sorted from blood, sampled in a trial of the OX40 agonist ivuxolimab. The receptors originated from an adult with an advanced solid tumor such as melanoma, head and neck, liver or kidney cancer.

This chain links TRBV19 with TRBJ2-6; D unresolved. CDR1 LNHDA and CDR2 SQIVND come from the germline V gene (reference sequence). The V gene lost 1 base and the J gene lost 4 bases, with 5 bases spanning the gap. The CDR3 length is 14 residues. The CDR3: CASSIGGGANVLTF. The CDR3 DNA sequence: TGTGCCAGTAGTATAGGGGGAGGGGCCAACGTCCTGACTTTC.

This clone occurred once. The chain joins TRBV30 to TRBJ2-5, with 8 positions matching TRBD1. J was trimmed by 7 bases and V by 2 bases; bases with no gene match: 12. Germline V gene sequence: CDR1 GTSNPN, CDR2 SVGIG (reference sequence). This CDR3 has 15 residues. CDR3 amino acids: CAWSLTGGLGGTQYF. CDR3 in DNA: TGTGCCTGGAGTTTAACAGGGGGGTTAGGCGGGACCCAGTACTTC.

A remark on this clone: The germline gene is not matched at one end of the junction; a read error may be the cause. The chain uses TRBV2 and TRBJ1-1; TRBD1 might be the D (5 bases). The CDR3 has 13 residues. Germline CDR1 reads SNHLY; CDR2 reads FYNNEI. The CDR3 protein is CASSEILGPGAGF. CDR3 DNA sequence: TGTGCCAGCAGCGAAATACTAGGCCCCGGGGCTGGATTT.

The chain joins TRBV19 to TRBJ2-3; D unclear. This CDR3 comprises 13 residues. Trimming took off 7 bases at V and 4 bases at J, with 12 bases between the two ends. CDR1 and CDR2 from the germline V gene are LNHDA and SQIVND (reference sequence). The DNA for the CDR3 is TGTGCCAGTACCCGAAGGTCGGCAGATACGCAGTATTTT. Residues: CASTRRSADTQYF.

This clone was seen just once. This chain uses TRBV6-5 with TRBJ2-7, with a tentative D call TRBD2 (5 bases). The CDR3 runs 14 residues. CDR1 MNHEY and CDR2 SVGAGI come from the germline V gene. Trimming left V 7 bases short and J 4 bases short, with 17 bases between. The CDR3 loop is CASTDGNLQYEQYF. The CDR3 coding sequence is TGTGCCAGCACAGACGGGAATCTGCAGTACGAGCAGTACTTC.

The chain uses TRBV30 and TRBJ1-2; TRBD1 might be the D (5 bases). The CDR3 consists of 14 residues. Between the trimmed V and J ends, which lost 2 bases and 6 bases, there was a span of 16 bases. Germline CDR1 is GTSNPN and CDR2 is SVGIG (reference sequence). In nucleotides, the CDR3 is TGTGCCTGGAGTCTGGGCAGGGTTCGCAATGGCTACACCTTC. Translated: CAWSLGRVRNGYTF.

The rearrangement joins TRBV2 to TRBJ1-1, with D unclear. Germline V gene data show CDR1 as SNHLY and CDR2 as FYNNEI. This CDR3 spans 13 amino acids. Trimming left V 11 bases short and J 1 base short, with 14 bases between. CDR3 nucleotide sequence: TGTGCCTCCAGAAGGGCCCCGAACACTGAAGCTTTCTTT. It encodes CASRRAPNTEAFF.

V usage is TRBV2 and J usage is TRBJ2-3; D unresolved. V gave up 4 bases and J gave up 2 bases, with 7 bases separating them. The CDR3 loop spans 13 amino acids. CDR1 SNHLY and CDR2 FYNNEI come from the germline V gene. The CDR3: CASSVGPTDTQYF. The CDR3, as DNA: TGTGCCAGCAGTGTGGGCCCCACAGATACGCAGTATTTT.

This clone has only one observation. The chain employs TRBV6-6 and TRBJ2-3, with D hard to call. The germline gives CDR1 MNHNY, CDR2 SVGAGI (reference sequence). The CDR3 runs 12 residues. V was shortened by 6 bases and J by 4 bases, with 8 bases between the two germline ends. The CDR3, as DNA: TGTGCCAGCAGCCCTAAAGCAGATACGCAGTATTTT. As protein: CASSPKADTQYF.

The V call is TRBV9, the J call TRBJ2-3; 7 nucleotides agree with TRBD1. There are 16 residues in the CDR3. Germline loops: CDR1 SGDLS, CDR2 YYNGEE. Trimming removed 3 bases from V and 6 bases from J; junction bases left unmatched: 13. The CDR3 protein is CASSAGQILGLDTQYF. For the CDR3, the DNA is TGTGCCAGCAGCGCGGGACAGATCCTAGGGTTGGATACGCAGTATTTT.

The V and J genes are TRBV29-1 and TRBJ2-3, with D possibly being TRBD1 (5 bases). Germline CDR1 reads SQVTM; CDR2 reads ANQGSEA. V was pared by 4 bases and J by 5 bases, with 19 bases between. The CDR3 spans 15 residues. CDR3 sequence reads: CSVAQGTTPGDTQYF. CDR3 nucleotides: TGCAGCGTTGCGCAGGGCACCACACCAGGAGATACGCAGTATTTT.

The genes are TRBV12-5 and TRBJ2-1; D gene uncertain. CDR1 and CDR2 (germline): LGHNT, FRNRAP. The CDR3 has 13 residues. V shed 4 bases and J shed 3 bases, with 7 bases lying between them. Here the CDR3 DNA reads TGTGCTAGTGGTTCCGCCGGCTACAATGAGCAGTTCTTC. It codes for CASGSAGYNEQFF. The full variable domain, rest sourced from reference TRBV12-5 and TRBJ2-1, is DARVTQTPRHKVTEMGQEVTMRCQPILGHNTVFWYRQTMMQGLELLAYFRNRAPLDDSGMPKDRFSAEMPDATLATLKIQPSEPRDSAVYFCASGSAGYNEQFFGPGTRLTVL.